Presented here are 22 T cell receptor beta chains from one specimen sequenced in a study of CD8 T cells in ankylosing spondylitis. One entry per CDR3 protein, called by TCRdb with MiXCR from the 5' RACE reads. The data hold around 180,000 distinct CDR3 sequences, with under 15% observed a single time. The sample was blood, either unsorted or a sorted T cell fraction (not recorded which). These receptor sequences come from a female donor with ankylosing spondylitis or in good health (not recorded which).

In this sample, this clonotype turned up many times. The chain recombines TRBV20-1 with TRBJ2-7; unclear D gene. From germline, CDR1 is DFQATT and CDR2 SNEGSKA (reference sequence). The V end was cut by 3 bases, the J end by 1 base, with 13 bases between. The CDR3 is 14 residues long. The DNA for the CDR3 is TGCAGTGCTAGGCGGACCGTCGATTCCTACGAGCAGTACTTC. Translating it yields CSARRTVDSYEQYF.

The chain employs TRBV20-1 and TRBJ2-4; tentative D call: TRBD2 (5 bases). V was pared by 0 bases and J by 1 base, with 7 bases between. CDR1 DFQATT and CDR2 SNEGSKA come from the germline V gene (reference sequence). This CDR3 is 14 amino acids long. The CDR3 loop reads CSARESGAKNIQYF. The CDR3 DNA is TGCAGTGCTAGAGAGTCGGGGGCCAAAAACATTCAGTACTTC.

In its sample, this clonotype was seen many times. This rearrangement joins TRBV12-3 or TRBV12-4 to TRBJ1-5; D is unresolved. This CDR3 is built from 12 residues. V shed 6 bases and J shed 2 bases, with 5 bases lying between them. CDR3 DNA: TGTGCCAGCAGCCCAGGCAATCAGCCCCAGCATTTT. This codes for CASSPGNQPQHF.

This clonotype was counted many times. V is TRBV7-2 and J is TRBJ2-5; a weak D match, TRBD1 (6 bases). The CDR3 consists of 14 residues. V dropped 5 bases and J dropped 4 bases, with 14 bases sitting between them. The germline CDR1 and CDR2 sequences are SGHTA and FQGNSA. CDR3 sequence reads: CASSPPGVRETQYF. The CDR3 DNA reads as TGTGCCAGCAGCCCACCAGGGGTGCGAGAGACCCAGTACTTC.

This clonotype has just a few counts. The V and J genes are TRBV5-1 and TRBJ1-4; possibly TRBD1 for D (5 bases). Looked up from germline, CDR1 is SGHRS and CDR2 is YFSETQ. The CDR3 is 15 residues long. Trimming left V 0 bases short and J 8 bases short, with 14 bases between. CDR3 loop: CASSLAAGRGEKLFF. DNA of the CDR3: TGCGCCAGCAGCTTGGCGGCCGGAAGGGGCGAAAAACTGTTTTTT.

This clonotype was picked up many times. The chain uses TRBV29-1 and TRBJ2-3, with TRBD2 matching 11 bases. Germline V lookup: CDR1 SQVTM, CDR2 ANQGSEA. The CDR3 runs 17 residues. Trimming at V came to 3 bases and at J to 3 bases, leaving 11 bases not matched to a gene. CDR3 protein: CSVDPGALAGGTDTQYF. DNA of the CDR3: TGCAGCGTTGACCCTGGGGCCCTAGCGGGAGGTACAGATACGCAGTATTTT.

This clonotype has a count of ten or more. This sequence joins TRBV19 and TRBJ1-1; TRBD1 matches at 9 bases. V lost 10 bases, J lost 1 base, and 7 bases stayed unmatched. This CDR3 comprises 14 residues. CDR1 and CDR2 (germline): LNHDA, SQIVND (reference sequence). The CDR3 bases are TGTGCCATCTCTAGGACAGGGGCGAACACTGAAGCTTTCTTT. Its protein is CAISRTGANTEAFF.

This clonotype has at least ten counts. J is TRBJ1-2 and V is TRBV3-1; D is unresolved. This CDR3 region has 14 residues. CDR1 is LGHDT and CDR2 is YNNKEL in the germline V gene (reference sequence). V lost 1 base to trimming and J lost 2 bases, with 8 bases between them. The CDR3 DNA sequence: TGTGCCAGCAGCCAAGTAGAGAGGAACTATGGCTACACCTTC. Amino acids: CASSQVERNYGYTF.

The chain employs TRBV7-2 and TRBJ2-2; D ambiguous. This CDR3 comprises 13 residues. Trimming took off 3 bases at V and 9 bases at J, with 11 bases between the two ends. Germline V CDR1 and CDR2: SGHTA, FQGNSA. The CDR3 DNA sequence: TGTGCCAGCAGCTTGGTACTGTCTAGGGAGCTGTTTTTT. Translation: CASSLVLSRELFF.

This clonotype was observed a few times. The chain carries TRBV29-1 and TRBJ2-7, with 14 bases matching TRBD2. The germline CDR1 and CDR2 sequences are SQVTM and ANQGSEA. The V and J ends lost 7 bases and 4 bases, in that order; junction bases with no gene match: 3. The CDR3 sequence is 13 residues long. The CDR3 region has the DNA TGCAGCGCCCGACTAGCGGGAGGGTACGAGCAGTACTTC. The encoded protein is CSARLAGGYEQYF.

This clonotype was detected many times. V gene TRBV7-2 combines with J gene TRBJ2-7, with D tentatively TRBD2 (5 bases). V lost 4 bases to trimming and J lost 2 bases, with 12 bases between them. Per the germline V gene, CDR1 is SGHTA and CDR2 is FQGNSA. CDR3 length: 14 residues. This CDR3 reads CASSSRSGTYEQYF. The CDR3 DNA is TGTGCCAGCAGCTCTCGGTCGGGGACCTACGAGCAGTACTTC.

This clonotype was counted many times. This chain connects TRBV18 to TRBJ2-3; D gene unclear. The CDR3 is 11 residues long. Between the trimmed V and J ends, which lost 3 bases and 2 bases, there was a span of 0 bases. The germline V gene encodes CDR1 KGHSH and CDR2 LQKENI. The CDR3: CASSPTDTQYF. In DNA, the CDR3 is TGTGCCAGCTCACCCACAGATACGCAGTATTTT.

This clonotype was seen many times. The chain couples TRBV7-8 to TRBJ2-7; no reliable D call. V lost 5 bases to trimming and J lost 1 base, with 18 bases between them. CDR3 length: 16 amino acids. CDR1 is SGHVS and CDR2 is FQNEAQ in the germline V gene. CDR3 sequence (DNA): TGTGCCAGCAGCCCAACTGCCAGTCTTAATTCCTACGAGCAGTACTTC. It encodes CASSPTASLNSYEQYF.

The CDR3 DNA sequence: TGTGCCAGCAGCCTCGCCCGGGTCAGAACCCGGACTAGCGGGTCCCCTGGCGAGCAGTACTTC. It translates to CASSLARVRTRTSGSPGEQYF. This chain connects TRBV11-2 to TRBJ2-7; 11 nucleotides match TRBD2. The CDR3 sequence is 21 residues long. The J segment lost 6 bases and the V segment lost 5 bases, leaving 27 bases of the junction unmatched. The germline V gene has CDR1 SGHAT and CDR2 FQNNGV.

This clonotype came up many times. The J gene is TRBJ2-3, the V gene TRBV20-1, with a possible D match to TRBD2 (6 bases). V lost 3 bases and J lost 5, with 15 bases in between. CDR1 DFQATT and CDR2 SNEGSKA come from the germline V gene (reference sequence). This CDR3 is built from 14 residues. This CDR3 is CSARLSGRKDTQYF. CDR3 sequence (DNA): TGCAGTGCTAGGCTTAGCGGTAGGAAAGATACGCAGTATTTT.

The rearrangement joins TRBV29-1 to TRBJ2-2, with D unresolved. CDR1 is SQVTM, CDR2 ANQGSEA, per germline. V was pared by 6 bases and J by 5 bases, with 7 bases between. The CDR3 has 11 amino acids. Here the CDR3 DNA reads TGCAGCGTGTACACGACCGGGGAGCTGTTTTTT. It yields the protein CSVYTTGELFF.

This clonotype appeared many times. The chain couples TRBV29-1 to TRBJ1-2; the D is unclear. Deletions cut 3 bases from V and 4 bases from J, with 24 bases between. CDR1 is SQVTM and CDR2 is ANQGSEA in the germline V gene. The CDR3 length is 17 residues. CDR3 residues: CSVDEEPSKGRIYGYTF. In DNA, the CDR3 is TGCAGCGTTGACGAGGAGCCCAGCAAAGGTCGAATCTATGGCTACACCTTC.

This clonotype was observed many times. One junction end disagrees with the germline gene, perhaps due to a read error. V is TRBV12-3 or TRBV12-4 and J is TRBJ1-4; D gene uncertain. The length of the CDR3 is 14 residues. The CDR3 DNA reads as TGTGCCAGCAGATTAGCGGGGATCCATGAAAAACTGTTTTTT. Protein: CASRLAGIHEKLFF.

This chain uses TRBV6-5 with TRBJ1-2, with D possibly TRBD1 on 6 matching bases. The CDR3 is 14 amino acids. Germline CDR1 is MNHEY and CDR2 is SVGAGI. Trimming took 0 bases from V and 4 from J, leaving 9 bases between them. In DNA, the CDR3 is TGTGCCAGCAGTTACTCCGGGACAAGCTATGGCTACACCTTC. It codes for CASSYSGTSYGYTF.

This clonotype was recorded at least ten times. V gene TRBV15 combines with J gene TRBJ1-4; D is possibly TRBD1 (5 bases). The CDR3 runs 15 residues. In germline, CDR1 is LNHNV, CDR2 YYDKDF (reference sequence). Trimming removed 3 bases at V and 14 bases at J, with 22 bases between. CDR3 DNA sequence: TGTGCCACCAGCAGGGGTACAGCCGGGGCGGTGAGGCTGTTTTTT. Protein: CATSRGTAGAVRLFF.

The sample holds many counts of this clonotype. The V and J genes are TRBV5-1 and TRBJ1-3; D unclear. CDR1 and CDR2 from the germline V gene are SGHRS and YFSETQ. This CDR3 region has 12 residues. Trimming shortened V by 4 bases and J by 8 bases, and 10 bases separated the two germline ends. The CDR3 loop reads CASSDQGDTIYF. The CDR3 DNA reads TGCGCCAGCAGCGATCAAGGTGACACCATATATTTT. The full variable domain, in which reference TRBV5-1 and TRBJ1-3 provide the parts outside the CDR3, is KAGVTQTPRYLIKTRGQQVTLSCSPISGHRSVSWYQQTPGQGLQFLFEYFSETQRNKGNFPGRFSGRQFSNSRSEMNVSTLELGDSALYLCASSDQGDTIYFGEGSWLTVV.

This clonotype was picked up a small number of times. This chain connects TRBV6-1 to TRBJ2-7; D not resolved. CDR1 is MNHNS, CDR2 SASEGT, per germline. This CDR3 has 14 residues. V was cut by 0 bases and J by 6 bases, with 12 bases left in between. In DNA form, the CDR3 reads TGTGCCAGCAGTGAAGCGCGGTTGGCAGTCGAGCAGTACTTC. The encoded protein is CASSEARLAVEQYF.